This T cell receptor (beta chain) was profiled in a study of blood T cells in healthy people across ages. The second PCR ran roughly 6 to 11 cycles with a sample-barcoded 5' primer and J-beta primers. TCRdb re-derived calls from the 5' RACE reads in MiXCR, one entry per CDR3 protein. The sample includes around 1,800,000 distinct CDR3 sequences, approximately 39% of them seen just once. This clonotype has a handful of counts. The material sequenced was blood. This receptor was identified in a human donor in good health.

CDR3 in amino acids: CASSWTGLETQYF. Here the CDR3 DNA reads TGTGCCAGCAGCTGGACAGGCCTAGAGACTCAGTACTTC. The chain has TRBV12-3 or TRBV12-4 and TRBJ2-4; 7 nucleotides align to TRBD1. This CDR3 has 13 amino acids. Germline trimming cut 6 bases from V and 12 bases from J; bases unmatched to any gene: 11.